This is a list of T cell receptor beta chains from one sample in a study of OX40 agonist ivuxolimab in advanced cancers. TCRdb keeps only in-frame clones here, not all; method: immunoSEQ multiplex PCR. The sample includes 60,000 to 65,000 clones, around 93% of them seen just once. The specimen comprised CD4+ or CD8+ T cells sorted from blood, sampled in a trial of the OX40 agonist ivuxolimab. The receptors here all came from an adult with an advanced solid tumor such as melanoma, head and neck, liver or kidney cancer. The CDR3 runs from the conserved cysteine through the conserved F or W. The D gene is left open where the match is weak. The size entry is marked missing in some rows and otherwise reads once, few, many or a size class.

d_call j_call clone_size v_call cdr3_nt cdr3_aa
NA TRBJ2-5 once TRBV27 TGTGCCAGCAGTTTAGGTTCTTGGGAGACCCAGTACTTC CASSLGSWETQYF
TRBD1 TRBJ2-7 NA TRBV27 TGTGCCAGCAGTCCAAATATCCGGGACAGGACCTCCTACGAGCAGTACTTC CASSPNIRDRTSYEQYF
TRBD1 TRBJ2-7 NA TRBV27 TGTGCCAGCAGTTTATCGGGACAGAAGACCTACGAGCAGTACTTC CASSLSGQKTYEQYF
NA TRBJ2-5 once TRBV7-9 TGTGCCAGCAGCCCCGACAGGATCCAAGAGACCCAGTACTTC CASSPDRIQETQYF
NA TRBJ2-5 NA TRBV28 TGTGCCAGCTCTGAAGTCTTGGGGCGGGAGACCCAGTACTTC CASSEVLGRETQYF
TRBD1 TRBJ1-2 NA TRBV9 TGTGCCAGCAGCGTAGGTGGCAGGGGGAACTATGGCTACACCTTC CASSVGGRGNYGYTF
NA TRBJ2-7 NA TRBV28 TGTGCCAGCAGCTACAATTACGAGCAGTACTTC CASSYNYEQYF
NA TRBJ2-2 NA TRBV29-1 TGCAGCGTCGTTACAGGTATCACCGGGGAGCTGTTTTTT CSVVTGITGELFF
NA TRBJ2-1 NA TRBV6-5 TGTGCCAGCAGTTCACAAACTACAGAAAATGAGCAGTTCTTC CASSSQTTENEQFF
TRBD2 TRBJ2-3 NA TRBV28 TGTGCCAGCAGTTTATGGACTAGCGGAAGGCCGGGGACAGATACGCAGTATTTT CASSLWTSGRPGTDTQYF
NA TRBJ2-2 NA TRBV5-4 TGTGCCAGCAGCTCCACCGGGGAGCTGTTTTTT CASSSTGELFF
NA TRBJ2-1 NA TRBV27 TGTGCCAGCAGCACAGGGAAAGATGAGCAGTTCTTC CASSTGKDEQFF
TRBD2 TRBJ2-3 NA TRBV27 TGTGCCAGCAGTTTAGGGGTAGCGGGTTTCACAGATACGCAGTATTTT CASSLGVAGFTDTQYF
NA TRBJ2-7 NA TRBV28 TGTGCCAGCAGTTTAGGGCACACAGGGTTCTACGAGCAGTACTTC CASSLGHTGFYEQYF
NA TRBJ1-5 NA TRBV5-8 TGTGCCAGCAGCTTGGGTAGGAATCAGCCCCAGCATTTT CASSLGRNQPQHF
NA TRBJ2-7 NA TRBV4-3 TGCGCCAGCAGCCAAGATAAGGGATCCCTCTACGAGCAGTACTTC CASSQDKGSLYEQYF
NA TRBJ2-2 few TRBV6-4 TGTGCCAGCAGTGACTCGATTGGGGGCAGCGGGGAGCTGTTTTTT CASSDSIGGSGELFF
TRBD2 TRBJ2-1 NA TRBV10-2 TGCGCCAGCAGTGTACTAGCGAGCCACAATGAGCAGTTCTTC CASSVLASHNEQFF
NA TRBJ2-1 once TRBV5-1 TGCGCCAGCAGCTTGGCCCCTTACGAAGGGGGACGGGGGGACAATGAGCAGTTCTTC CASSLAPYEGGRGDNEQFF
NA TRBJ1-1 once TRBV7-6 TGTGCCAGCAGCTCGACGGGGTTGGACACTGAAGCTTTCTTT CASSSTGLDTEAFF